The 2 T cell receptor beta chains given below trace back to one sample, sequenced in a study of blood T cell repertoires in COVID-19. The protocol was immunoSEQ multiplex PCR, while the TCRdb copy is restricted to in-frame clones and leaves out a portion. The table records roughly 120,000 clones, 86% of them present only once. The specimen sequenced was peripheral blood. These receptors originate from a human donor in a cohort sampled during active COVID-19.

The chain has TRBV7-2 and TRBJ2-3, with TRBD2 matching over 7 bases. The CDR3 runs 15 residues. The V segment lost 3 bases and the J segment 5 bases; nucleotides outside the gene matches: 8. CDR1 is SGHTA, CDR2 FQGNSA, per germline. The CDR3 bases are TGTGCCAGCAGCTTCCGGCGGGAGAGTATAGATACGCAGTATTTT. Translation gives CASSFRRESIDTQYF.

V gene TRBV10-3 combines with J gene TRBJ1-5; a weak D match, TRBD1 (5 bases). The germline V gene has CDR1 ENHRY and CDR2 SYGVKD. The CDR3 has 14 amino acids. V was trimmed by 4 bases and J by 0 bases, leaving 7 bases between them. The CDR3 DNA sequence: TGTGCCATCAGTGGGGGCAGTAGCAATCAGCCCCAGCATTTT. As protein: CAISGGSSNQPQHF.